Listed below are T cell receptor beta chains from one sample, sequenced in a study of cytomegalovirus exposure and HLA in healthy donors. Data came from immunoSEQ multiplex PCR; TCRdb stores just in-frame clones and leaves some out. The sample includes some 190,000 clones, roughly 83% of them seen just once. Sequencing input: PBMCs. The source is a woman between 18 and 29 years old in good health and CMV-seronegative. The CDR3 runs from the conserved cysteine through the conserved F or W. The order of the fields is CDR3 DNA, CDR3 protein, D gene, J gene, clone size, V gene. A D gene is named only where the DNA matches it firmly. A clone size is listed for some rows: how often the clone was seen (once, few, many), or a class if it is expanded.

CDR3 DNA: TGTGCCATCAGTGAGACAGGGGGCAATCAGCCCCAGCATTTT
CDR3 protein: CAISETGGNQPQHF
D gene: TRBD1
J gene: TRBJ1-5
clone size: NA
V gene: TRBV10-3

CDR3 DNA: TGTGCCAGCAGCTTACAAGGGGGCTATGGCTACACCTTC
CDR3 protein: CASSLQGGYGYTF
D gene: NA
J gene: TRBJ1-2
clone size: NA
V gene: TRBV11-2

CDR3 DNA: TGTGCCAGCAGTGGGCAGGGGGTCGGGAACACTGAAGCTTTCTTT
CDR3 protein: CASSGQGVGNTEAFF
D gene: TRBD1
J gene: TRBJ1-1
clone size: NA
V gene: TRBV28

CDR3 DNA: TGTGCCAGCAGCTTGGAGGGGGGCACAGATACGCAGTATTTT
CDR3 protein: CASSLEGGTDTQYF
D gene: NA
J gene: TRBJ2-3
clone size: NA
V gene: TRBV5-4

CDR3 DNA: TGTGCCAGCAGCCAAGAGGGCACCAAAAATGAGCAGTTCTTC
CDR3 protein: CASSQEGTKNEQFF
D gene: NA
J gene: TRBJ2-1
clone size: few
V gene: TRBV4-2

CDR3 DNA: TGTGCCAGCAGTGAAGGGGGGGTTTACACAGATACGCAGTATTTT
CDR3 protein: CASSEGGVYTDTQYF
D gene: NA
J gene: TRBJ2-3
clone size: NA
V gene: TRBV6-1

CDR3 DNA: TGTGCCAGCAGCTTAAACAGGGCGCGCTCCTACAATGAGCAGTTCTTC
CDR3 protein: CASSLNRARSYNEQFF
D gene: NA
J gene: TRBJ2-1
clone size: NA
V gene: TRBV7-7

CDR3 DNA: TGTGCCAGCAGTTTAGGAAAGGGACAGGGACAAGAGACCCAGTACTTC
CDR3 protein: CASSLGKGQGQETQYF
D gene: TRBD1
J gene: TRBJ2-5
clone size: NA
V gene: TRBV27

CDR3 DNA: TGCGCCAGCAGCTTGAATGGGGGGGGTCAAGAGACCCAGTACTTC
CDR3 protein: CASSLNGGGQETQYF
D gene: TRBD2
J gene: TRBJ2-5
clone size: NA
V gene: TRBV5-1

CDR3 DNA: TGTGCCAGCAGCGTAAGCCCTGGGACAGAACTGGGCTACACCTTC
CDR3 protein: CASSVSPGTELGYTF
D gene: TRBD1
J gene: TRBJ1-2
clone size: few
V gene: TRBV9

CDR3 DNA: TGTGCCAGCAGTTTCTTCCTAGGCGCCACAGATACGCAGTATTTT
CDR3 protein: CASSFFLGATDTQYF
D gene: NA
J gene: TRBJ2-3
clone size: NA
V gene: TRBV27

CDR3 DNA: TGTGCCTGGAGAGCAGGGAGGAAAGTCACAGATACGCAGTATTTT
CDR3 protein: CAWRAGRKVTDTQYF
D gene: NA
J gene: TRBJ2-3
clone size: NA
V gene: TRBV30

CDR3 DNA: TGTGCCAGTAGTATAGGAAGGGCTAGCGGGAGAGCGAACACCGGGGAGCTGTTTTTT
CDR3 protein: CASSIGRASGRANTGELFF
D gene: TRBD2
J gene: TRBJ2-2
clone size: NA
V gene: TRBV19

CDR3 DNA: TGTGCCAGCCGCACGGCGAACACCGGGGAGCTGTTTTTT
CDR3 protein: CASRTANTGELFF
D gene: NA
J gene: TRBJ2-2
clone size: NA
V gene: TRBV19

CDR3 DNA: TGCGCCAGCAGCCCAGTAGGGGGCCCCTACGAGCAGTACTTC
CDR3 protein: CASSPVGGPYEQYF
D gene: TRBD1
J gene: TRBJ2-7
clone size: NA
V gene: TRBV5-1

CDR3 DNA: TGTGCCAGCAGTTCAGCGGGGGGACGGGGTTGGATGCAGCAGTACTTC
CDR3 protein: CASSSAGGRGWMQQYF
D gene: TRBD2
J gene: TRBJ2-7
clone size: NA
V gene: TRBV28

CDR3 DNA: TGCGCCAGCACTCCCTTTGGGGGCGCTTTGAATGAGCAGTTCTTC
CDR3 protein: CASTPFGGALNEQFF
D gene: NA
J gene: TRBJ2-1
clone size: NA
V gene: TRBV4-1

CDR3 DNA: TGTGCCAGCAGCGCTGGACAGGGCTCTGAAAAACTGTTTTTT
CDR3 protein: CASSAGQGSEKLFF
D gene: TRBD1
J gene: TRBJ1-4
clone size: NA
V gene: TRBV9

CDR3 DNA: TGTGCCAGCAGCCACCAGCGGGGCTCGCAGTATTTT
CDR3 protein: CASSHQRGSQYF
D gene: TRBD2
J gene: TRBJ2-3
clone size: NA
V gene: TRBV11-2

CDR3 DNA: TGTGCCTGGAGTTCAGACAACCAAGAGACCCAGTACTTC
CDR3 protein: CAWSSDNQETQYF
D gene: NA
J gene: TRBJ2-5
clone size: few
V gene: TRBV30

CDR3 DNA: TGTGCCAGCAGCTTCCGCGGGACAGGGGCCAAAAACATTCAGTACTTC
CDR3 protein: CASSFRGTGAKNIQYF
D gene: TRBD1
J gene: TRBJ2-4
clone size: NA
V gene: TRBV5-6

CDR3 DNA: TGTGCCTGGAGTGTGGGTTCAGGGAATCAGCCCCAGCATTTT
CDR3 protein: CAWSVGSGNQPQHF
D gene: NA
J gene: TRBJ1-5
clone size: NA
V gene: TRBV30

CDR3 DNA: TGCGCCAGCAGCTTAGGCTACCGGACAGGGTTGAACACTGAAGCTTTCTTT
CDR3 protein: CASSLGYRTGLNTEAFF
D gene: TRBD1
J gene: TRBJ1-1
clone size: NA
V gene: TRBV5-1

CDR3 DNA: TGTGCCAGCAGCCCGAGCGGGACACCGATCTACGAGCAGTACTTC
CDR3 protein: CASSPSGTPIYEQYF
D gene: NA
J gene: TRBJ2-7
clone size: NA
V gene: TRBV5-4

CDR3 DNA: TGTGCCAGTAGTATAACCGGGACAGGGAAATCCTATAATTCACCCCTCCACTTT
CDR3 protein: CASSITGTGKSYNSPLHF
D gene: TRBD1
J gene: TRBJ1-6
clone size: NA
V gene: TRBV19

CDR3 DNA: TGCGCCAGCAGCGTGGACAGTAACTATGGCTACACCTTC
CDR3 protein: CASSVDSNYGYTF
D gene: NA
J gene: TRBJ1-2
clone size: NA
V gene: TRBV5-1

CDR3 DNA: TGTGCCAGCGGCATAAGGACTTTCCTTACCCTCGGGAATCAGCCCCAGCATTTT
CDR3 protein: CASGIRTFLTLGNQPQHF
D gene: NA
J gene: TRBJ1-5
clone size: NA
V gene: TRBV13

CDR3 DNA: TGTGCCAGCAGTGAGGGACAGGGTGACTATAATTCACCCCTCCACTTT
CDR3 protein: CASSEGQGDYNSPLHF
D gene: TRBD1
J gene: TRBJ1-6
clone size: NA
V gene: TRBV25-1

CDR3 DNA: TGTGCCAGCAGCTTTCGGCGGGGATACACCGGGGAGCTGTTTTTT
CDR3 protein: CASSFRRGYTGELFF
D gene: NA
J gene: TRBJ2-2
clone size: NA
V gene: TRBV7-3

CDR3 DNA: TGTGCCTGGGGGGGACAGCACAATGAGCAGTTCTTC
CDR3 protein: CAWGGQHNEQFF
D gene: TRBD1
J gene: TRBJ2-1
clone size: NA
V gene: TRBV30

CDR3 DNA: TGTGCCAGCAGCTTCCGACTAGCGGTAGCGAACACCGGGGAGCTGTTTTTT
CDR3 protein: CASSFRLAVANTGELFF
D gene: TRBD2
J gene: TRBJ2-2
clone size: NA
V gene: TRBV11-2

CDR3 DNA: TGTGCCATCAGCCCAAAGGGACAAGGATCAACTAATGAAAAACTGTTTTTT
CDR3 protein: CAISPKGQGSTNEKLFF
D gene: NA
J gene: TRBJ1-4
clone size: NA
V gene: TRBV10-3

CDR3 DNA: TGTGCCAGCTCCGTAACTTATGTCATGAACACTGAAGCTTTCTTT
CDR3 protein: CASSVTYVMNTEAFF
D gene: NA
J gene: TRBJ1-1
clone size: NA
V gene: TRBV18

CDR3 DNA: TGCAGCGTTGTCCAGGCCCCCATCTACGAGCAGTACTTC
CDR3 protein: CSVVQAPIYEQYF
D gene: NA
J gene: TRBJ2-7
clone size: NA
V gene: TRBV29-1

CDR3 DNA: TGTGCCTGGAGTGCCAAACAGGGGCCAAAGCCCCAGCATTTT
CDR3 protein: CAWSAKQGPKPQHF
D gene: TRBD1
J gene: TRBJ1-5
clone size: NA
V gene: TRBV30

CDR3 DNA: TGTGCCTGGGGTTTTCGGGGGGGCGCGTCCTACGAGCAGTACTTC
CDR3 protein: CAWGFRGGASYEQYF
D gene: TRBD2
J gene: TRBJ2-7
clone size: NA
V gene: TRBV30

CDR3 DNA: TGTGCCATCAGTGATGTAGGGGAAGGCCAGCCCCAGCATTTT
CDR3 protein: CAISDVGEGQPQHF
D gene: NA
J gene: TRBJ1-5
clone size: once
V gene: TRBV10-3

CDR3 DNA: TGTGCCAGCGTCCGGGACAACCAAGAGACCCAGTACTTC
CDR3 protein: CASVRDNQETQYF
D gene: NA
J gene: TRBJ2-5
clone size: once
V gene: TRBV5-8

CDR3 DNA: TGTGCCACCAGCAGAGATGGAGGGGGCGATGGCTACACCTTC
CDR3 protein: CATSRDGGGDGYTF
D gene: TRBD1
J gene: TRBJ1-2
clone size: NA
V gene: TRBV15

CDR3 DNA: TGTGCCAGTAGTATAGGCCCGGGACAGGGTGGCAACTATGGCTACACCTTC
CDR3 protein: CASSIGPGQGGNYGYTF
D gene: TRBD1
J gene: TRBJ1-2
clone size: NA
V gene: TRBV19

CDR3 DNA: TGTGCCAGCAGCGCCGGGACAGGGAGAAATCAGCCCCAGCATTTT
CDR3 protein: CASSAGTGRNQPQHF
D gene: TRBD1
J gene: TRBJ1-5
clone size: NA
V gene: TRBV7-8

CDR3 DNA: TGCGCCAGCAGCCAAGATCACATCGGGGTCTCCTACAATGAGCAGTTCTTC
CDR3 protein: CASSQDHIGVSYNEQFF
D gene: NA
J gene: TRBJ2-1
clone size: NA
V gene: TRBV4-1

CDR3 DNA: TGTGCCAGCAGTTTTTCGGGACAGAGCTACAATGAGCAGTTCTTC
CDR3 protein: CASSFSGQSYNEQFF
D gene: TRBD1
J gene: TRBJ2-1
clone size: NA
V gene: TRBV27